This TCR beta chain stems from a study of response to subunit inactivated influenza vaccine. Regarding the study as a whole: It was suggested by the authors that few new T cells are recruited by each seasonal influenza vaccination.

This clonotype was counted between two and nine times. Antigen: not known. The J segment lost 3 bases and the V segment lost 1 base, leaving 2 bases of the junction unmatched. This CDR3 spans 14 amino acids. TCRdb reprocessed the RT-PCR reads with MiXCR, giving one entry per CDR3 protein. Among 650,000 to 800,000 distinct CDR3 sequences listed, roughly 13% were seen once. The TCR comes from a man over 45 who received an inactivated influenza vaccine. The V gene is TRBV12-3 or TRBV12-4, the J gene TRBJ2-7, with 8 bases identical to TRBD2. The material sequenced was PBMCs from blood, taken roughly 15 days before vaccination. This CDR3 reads CASSLDAGGYEQYF. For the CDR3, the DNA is TGTGCCAGCAGTTTAGACGCGGGGGGCTACGAGCAGTACTTC.